This record covers a single T cell receptor beta chain. Repertoires were generated with immunoSEQ multiplex PCR, while TCRdb's copy carries only in-frame clones and drops some. The sample records fewer than 800,000 clones, around 92% being singletons. This sample's treatment: around 19 received Ad26.COV2.S at low or high dose, single or two shots; roughly five received placebo; per-sample allocation not given. Sampling occurred on day 63 after the first vaccine or placebo injection. The data originate from a study of Ad26.COV2.S vaccination and SARS-CoV-2 variants. Study context: Ad26.COV2.S was injected intramuscularly once or twice, 56 days apart.

This CDR3 is built from 13 residues. Germline V gene lookup returns CDR1 MNHEY and CDR2 SVGAGI. V lost 2 bases and J lost 9; bases outside the gene matches: 3. The sample consisted of peripheral blood, taken in a trial of Ad26.COV2.S vaccine versus placebo. This sequence was found in a person aged 18-60 years who received the Ad26.COV2.S COVID-19 vaccine or a placebo. The V call is TRBV6-5, the J call TRBJ2-1; 8 nucleotides align to TRBD2. CDR3 sequence reads: CASSYPGRAEQFF. CDR3 DNA sequence: TGTGCCAGCAGTTACCCCGGGAGGGCTGAGCAGTTCTTC.